These 21 T cell receptor beta chains were all obtained from the same sample, sequenced in a study of Graves' ophthalmopathy and Graves' hyperthyroidism (dated by TCRdb to about 2018). Sequencing instrument: Illumina HiSeq 2000. TCR beta CDR3 regions were amplified from RNA transcripts for repertoire sequencing. The first round was an RT-PCR using HTBI primers with the Qiagen OneStep RT-PCR kit, and this first round was followed by a second-round multiplex PCR, then size selection and purification. Using fastp at Q25 and MiXCR, TCRdb reprocessed the public reads and kept productive beta chains. Entries that share a CDR3 protein sequence are merged under the most common genes and DNA. Counted in this sample were 150,000 or so distinct CDR3 sequences; around 40% of them appeared once. Less than 9.5% of the sample goes to the ten largest clones. Sequencing used peripheral blood. The receptors here all came from a man aged 25 to 40 with Graves' ophthalmopathy. Donor details come from another sample of the same person, matched by shared clones.

At least ten counts were recorded for this clonotype. The chain employs TRBV19 and TRBJ1-1; possible D gene TRBD1, 5 bases. Germline loops: CDR1 LNHDA, CDR2 SQIVND (reference sequence). CDR3 size: 18 residues. V lost 1 base to trimming and J lost 1 base, with 19 bases between them. This chain's CDR3 is CASSIVATVNLPNTEAFF. In nucleotides, the CDR3 is TGTGCCAGTAGTATAGTCGCGACAGTCAATTTACCGAACACTGAAGCTTTCTTT.

Written as DNA, the CDR3 is TGTGCCAGCAGTTTCCCCCGACTCAAGAACACCATATATTTT. Residues: CASSFPRLKNTIYF. The J gene is TRBJ1-3, the V gene TRBV27; D is uncertain. The CDR3 totals 14 residues. Germline V gene data show CDR1 as MNHEY and CDR2 as SMNVEV (reference sequence). Trimming stripped 3 bases from V and 7 bases from J, with 13 bases between.

The chain couples TRBV6-1 to TRBJ2-5; the D is unclear. CDR3 length: 15 residues. Between the trimmed V and J ends, which lost 1 base and 4 bases, there was a span of 13 bases. The germline gives CDR1 MNHNS, CDR2 SASEGT. This chain's CDR3 is CASSEGVVSAETQYF. In DNA, the CDR3 is TGTGCCAGCAGTGAAGGGGTCGTGTCTGCAGAGACCCAGTACTTC.

This clonotype appeared many times. The rearrangement uses TRBV7-8 and TRBJ1-1, with D possibly TRBD1 on 5 matching bases. The germline V gene has CDR1 SGHVS and CDR2 FQNEAQ. V was shortened by 5 bases and J by 1 base, with 14 bases between the two germline ends. The CDR3 is 15 amino acids. CDR3 sequence reads: CASSPGLGPNTEAFF. CDR3 in DNA: TGTGCCAGCAGCCCCGGTCTGGGGCCGAACACTGAAGCTTTCTTT.

Ten or more counts support this clonotype. The chain carries TRBV20-1 and TRBJ1-2; D is ambiguous. CDR1 and CDR2 (germline): DFQATT, SNEGSKA (reference sequence). The V end lost 7 bases, the J end lost 5 bases, and 17 bases lay between the germline ends. The CDR3 contains 13 residues. The CDR3 DNA reads as TGCAGTGTACCGGGGAAGAGAGGTTATGGCTACACCTTC. Amino acid sequence: CSVPGKRGYGYTF.

This clonotype was detected many times. This chain connects TRBV20-1 to TRBJ2-7; no definite D call. Trimming pared 3 bases from V and 2 bases from J, leaving 14 bases between. The CDR3 length is 14 residues. Germline V lookup: CDR1 DFQATT, CDR2 SNEGSKA (reference sequence). The chain's CDR3 is CSASRSGRAYEQYF. The CDR3 bases are TGCAGTGCTAGTAGGTCAGGCAGAGCCTACGAGCAGTACTTC.

This clonotype has just one count. The genes are TRBV6-1 and TRBJ2-5; 8 bases are a match to TRBD2. The CDR3 length is 13 residues. The trim removed 8 bases at V and 5 bases at J, leaving 7 bases unmatched. Germline loops: CDR1 MNHNS, CDR2 SASEGT. This CDR3 reads CASQLAARETQYF. The CDR3 DNA follows: TGTGCCAGCCAACTAGCGGCCCGCGAGACCCAGTACTTC.

There are many counts of this clonotype. The V gene is TRBV10-3, the J gene TRBJ1-1, with D maybe TRBD1 (5 bases). Trimming shortened V by 10 bases and J by 4 bases, and 19 bases separated the two germline ends. CDR3 length equals 14 residues. Germline-derived CDR1 and CDR2 are ENHRY and SYGVKD. CDR3 region: CATSPTRASTEAFF. In DNA form, the CDR3 reads TGTGCCACGTCCCCGACCAGGGCAAGCACTGAAGCTTTCTTT.

This clonotype was counted ten times or more. The chain has TRBV2 and TRBJ2-5, with TRBD2 matching 11 bases. The J segment lost 5 bases and the V segment lost 4 bases, leaving 3 bases of the junction unmatched. Germline V lookup: CDR1 SNHLY, CDR2 FYNNEI. This CDR3 contains 14 residues. The CDR3 here is CASSASGRPETQYF. CDR3 nucleotides: TGTGCCAGCAGTGCTAGCGGGAGGCCGGAGACCCAGTACTTC.

J is TRBJ1-1 and V is TRBV19; D is ambiguous. V was cut by 2 bases and J by 8 bases, with 9 bases left in between. The CDR3 runs 12 residues. The V gene's germline CDR1 is LNHDA and CDR2 SQIVND (reference sequence). Here the CDR3 reads CASSITRQEAFF. The CDR3, as DNA: TGTGCCAGTAGTATAACAAGACAAGAAGCTTTCTTT.

Many counts were recorded for this clonotype. V gene TRBV7-2 combines with J gene TRBJ2-5; TRBD2 is a possible D gene (6 bases). The CDR3 runs 15 residues. The V and J ends lost 3 bases and 4 bases respectively, with 15 bases between them. Germline V gene data show CDR1 as SGHTA and CDR2 as FQGNSA. The CDR3 DNA is TGTGCCAGCAGCTTTTGGGGGGAAGAAGGAGAGACCCAGTACTTC. This translates into CASSFWGEEGETQYF.

In the case of this clonotype: A junction end diverges from the germline sequence, so it may reflect a read error. The chain couples TRBV20-1 to TRBJ1-1, with D possibly TRBD1 on 6 matching bases. Germline lookup yields CDR1 DFQATT and CDR2 SNEGSKA (reference sequence). There are 14 residues in the CDR3. CDR3 protein: CSARDLLWDTKAFF. The CDR3 bases are TGCAGTGCTAGAGATCTGCTGTGGGACACTAAAGCTTTCTTT.

The chain couples TRBV7-8 to TRBJ2-5, with 7 bases aligning to TRBD2. The CDR3 is 15 residues long. Germline V gene lookup returns CDR1 SGHVS and CDR2 FQNEAQ. Trimming cost V 1 base and J 2 bases; bases outside gene matches: 4. CDR3 residues: CASSLGGAGQETQYF. CDR3 nucleotide sequence: TGTGCCAGCAGCTTAGGCGGAGCGGGACAAGAGACCCAGTACTTC.

In this sample, this clonotype turned up many times. V gene TRBV3-1 combines with J gene TRBJ1-2; D is unclear. The CDR3 is 12 amino acids. The germline V gene has CDR1 LGHDT and CDR2 YNNKEL (reference sequence). Trimming removed 1 base from V and 6 bases from J, with 6 bases in between. The CDR3 DNA reads TGTGCCAGCAGCCAAGTTGGGGATGGCTACACCTTC. Translation: CASSQVGDGYTF. Full variable domain (remainder filled in from reference TRBV3-1 and TRBJ1-2): DTAVSQTPKYLVTQMGNDKSIKCEQNLGHDTMYWYKQDSKKFLKIMFSYNNKELIINETVPNRFSPKSPDKAHLNLHINSLELGDSAVYFCASSQVGDGYTFGSGTRLTVV.

Many counts were recorded for this clonotype. The chain employs TRBV30 and TRBJ1-1, with 7 nucleotides matching TRBD1. This CDR3 spans 17 amino acids. V was clipped by 2 bases and J by 6 bases; unmatched bases: 18. Germline CDR1 is GTSNPN and CDR2 is SVGIG (reference sequence). CDR3 amino acids: CAWSPTRGRGGYAEAFF. The CDR3, as DNA: TGTGCCTGGAGTCCTACCAGGGGGAGAGGGGGATACGCTGAAGCTTTCTTT.

The V and J genes are TRBV7-2 and TRBJ2-7; no definite D call. Germline lookup yields CDR1 SGHTA and CDR2 FQGNSA. This CDR3 is built from 11 residues. Trimming cost V 5 bases and J 7 bases, with 9 bases left between them. The CDR3 DNA is TGTGCCAGCAGCCAAATGGGGGAGCAGTACTTC. Its protein is CASSQMGEQYF.

This clonotype was counted ten times or more. The chain is built from TRBV27 and TRBJ1-2, with 7 nucleotides matching TRBD1. The germline V gene has CDR1 MNHEY and CDR2 SMNVEV (reference sequence). V trimming: 0 bases; J trimming: 4 bases; junction bases outside the gene matches: 2. This CDR3 spans 14 amino acids. DNA for the CDR3: TGTGCCAGCAGTTTATCCCCAGGGGGCTATGGCTACACCTTC. Its translation: CASSLSPGGYGYTF.

Many counts were recorded for this clonotype. This sequence joins TRBV30 and TRBJ1-3, with D hard to call. CDR1 and CDR2 from the germline V gene are GTSNPN and SVGIG (reference sequence). V was clipped by 3 bases and J by 4 bases, with 7 bases between them. The CDR3 has 12 residues. CDR3 loop: CAWRNSGNTIYF. The CDR3 region has the DNA TGTGCCTGGAGGAATTCCGGAAACACCATATATTTT.

This clonotype was observed at least ten times. The genes are TRBV29-1 and TRBJ2-7; 9 nucleotides align to TRBD1. From germline, CDR1 is SQVTM and CDR2 ANQGSEA. The junction had 13 bases not matched to a gene; V was cut back by 5 bases and J by 5 bases. The CDR3 length is 15 residues. CDR3 DNA: TGCAGCGTTTACCAGCCGGACAGGGGAATCCACGAGCAGTACTTC. Its protein product is CSVYQPDRGIHEQYF.

The CDR3 bases are TGTGCCTGGAGCGGATCCGCTAGCTCAAGTGCCGGGGAGCTGTTTTTT. It is translated as CAWSGSASSSAGELFF. V and J are TRBV30 and TRBJ2-2; maybe TRBD2 (5 bases). The V gene's germline CDR1 is GTSNPN and CDR2 SVGIG (reference sequence). The CDR3 length is 16 residues. Trimming took 3 bases from V and 6 from J, leaving 20 bases between them.

The V call is TRBV11-2, the J call TRBJ1-1; D is ambiguous. From germline, CDR1 is SGHAT and CDR2 FQNNGV. The CDR3 runs 14 residues. Trimming left V 5 bases short and J 4 bases short, with 14 bases between. The CDR3 loop is CASSQHVRGTEAFF. CDR3 bases: TGTGCCAGCAGCCAACATGTTCGGGGCACTGAAGCTTTCTTT.